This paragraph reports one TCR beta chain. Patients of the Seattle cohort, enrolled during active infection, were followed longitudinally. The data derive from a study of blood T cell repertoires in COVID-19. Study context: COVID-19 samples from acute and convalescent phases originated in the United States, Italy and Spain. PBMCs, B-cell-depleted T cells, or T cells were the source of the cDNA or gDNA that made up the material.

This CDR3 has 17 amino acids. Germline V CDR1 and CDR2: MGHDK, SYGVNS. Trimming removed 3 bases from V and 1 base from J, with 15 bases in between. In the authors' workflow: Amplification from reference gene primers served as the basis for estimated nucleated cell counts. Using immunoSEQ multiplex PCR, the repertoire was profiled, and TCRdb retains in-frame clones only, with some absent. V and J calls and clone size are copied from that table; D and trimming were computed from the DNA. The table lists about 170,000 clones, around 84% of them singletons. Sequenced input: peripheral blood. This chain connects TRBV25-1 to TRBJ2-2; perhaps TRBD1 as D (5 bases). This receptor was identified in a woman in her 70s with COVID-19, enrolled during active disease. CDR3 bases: TGTGCCAGCAGTGACGCAGGTCCGCAGGGGAACACCGGGGAGCTGTTTTTT. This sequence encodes CASSDAGPQGNTGELFF.